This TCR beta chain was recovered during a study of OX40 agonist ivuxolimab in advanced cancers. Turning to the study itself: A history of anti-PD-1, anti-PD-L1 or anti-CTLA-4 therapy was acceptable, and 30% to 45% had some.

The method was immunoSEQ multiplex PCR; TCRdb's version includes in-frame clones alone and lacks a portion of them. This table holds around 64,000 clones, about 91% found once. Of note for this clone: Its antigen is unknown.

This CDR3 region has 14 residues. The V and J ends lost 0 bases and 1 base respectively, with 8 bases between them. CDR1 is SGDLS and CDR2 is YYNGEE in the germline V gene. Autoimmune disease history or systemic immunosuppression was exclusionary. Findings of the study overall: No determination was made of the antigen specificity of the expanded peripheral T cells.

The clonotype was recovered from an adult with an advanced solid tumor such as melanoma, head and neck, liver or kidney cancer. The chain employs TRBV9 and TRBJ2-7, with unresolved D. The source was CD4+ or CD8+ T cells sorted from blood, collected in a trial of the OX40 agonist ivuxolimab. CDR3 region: CASSVEDLSYEQYF. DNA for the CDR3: TGTGCCAGCAGCGTAGAAGACCTGTCCTACGAGCAGTACTTC. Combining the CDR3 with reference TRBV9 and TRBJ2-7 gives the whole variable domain DSGVTQTPKHLITATGQRVTLRCSPRSGDLSVYWYQQSLDQGLQFLIQYYNGEERAKGNILERFSAQQFPDLHSELNLSSLELGDSALYFCASSVEDLSYEQYFGPGTRLTVT.